This passage covers 20 T cell receptor beta chains from one sample sequenced in a study of T cells in tuberculosis. Sequencing used immunoSEQ multiplex PCR; TCRdb keeps in-frame clones, though not all of them. The sample consists of 20,000 to 25,000 clones, more than 95% of them appearing once. Sequenced material: PBMCs. The source of these receptors is a donor aged 10-30 years with latent tuberculosis or without tuberculosis infection.

The CDR3 loop is CASSESWRVARSSYNEQFF. CDR3 coding DNA: TGTGCCAGCAGTGAATCTTGGAGGGTCGCAAGGTCCTCCTACAATGAGCAGTTCTTC. The gene calls are TRBV2 and TRBJ2-1, with a possible D match to TRBD2 (6 bases). Germline assignment: CDR1 SNHLY and CDR2 FYNNEI. This CDR3 contains 19 residues. V was pared by 2 bases and J by 0 bases, with 20 bases between.

For the CDR3, the DNA is TGTGCCAGCAGCCCCCTTGGGGCCTCCTACGAGCAGTACTTC. It translates to CASSPLGASYEQYF. The chain combines TRBV6-5 with TRBJ2-7; perhaps TRBD1 as D (5 bases). Germline CDR1 reads MNHEY; CDR2 reads SVGAGI. V was trimmed by 6 bases and J by 0 bases, leaving 12 bases between them. The CDR3 covers 14 residues.

The chain links TRBV5-1 to TRBJ1-6; TRBD1 matches 7 bases. This CDR3 region has 19 residues. Germline loops: CDR1 SGHRS, CDR2 YFSETQ. J gave up 9 bases and V 2 bases, and 20 bases lay outside the gene matches. The CDR3 spells CASSLPQGGYHRDGSPLHF. The CDR3 bases are TGCGCCAGCAGCTTACCTCAGGGGGGATACCATCGGGACGGTTCACCCCTCCACTTT.

The chain combines TRBV5-4 with TRBJ2-3; 10 nucleotides line up with TRBD2. Germline trimming cut 0 bases from V and 4 bases from J; bases unmatched to any gene: 14. This CDR3 comprises 19 residues. Germline V gene lookup returns CDR1 SGHNT and CDR2 YYREEE (reference sequence). This CDR3 is CASSLAPAGGPRIADTQYF. The DNA of the CDR3 is TGTGCCAGCAGCTTGGCCCCAGCGGGGGGGCCTCGGATCGCAGATACGCAGTATTTT.

The CDR3 nucleotides read TGTGCCAGCAGCAAAGCGCTTTGGGCAGGGGGACATTTT. Translation gives CASSKALWAGGHF. The chain employs TRBV21-1 and TRBJ1-5; no DNA check was done on the table's D call, TRBD1. TRBV21-1 is a recognized pseudogene. The CDR3 spans 13 residues.

This clone came up a few times. This chain links TRBV30 with TRBJ1-1, with no clear D. The CDR3 runs 14 residues. The V gene's germline CDR1 is GTSNPN and CDR2 SVGIG (reference sequence). V was shortened by 2 bases and J by 4 bases, with 14 bases between the two germline ends. The CDR3 DNA is TGTGCCTGGAGTTACGATTCTGGAGGCACTGAAGCTTTCTTT. Translation: CAWSYDSGGTEAFF.

The gene calls are TRBV25-1 and TRBJ2-1, with TRBD2 as a possible D gene (6 bases). V was cut by 0 bases and J by 2 bases, with 14 bases left in between. Germline CDR1 and CDR2: MGHDK and SYGVNS. This CDR3 is 17 amino acids long. The CDR3 region has the DNA TGTGCCAGCAGTGAATACCCTAAGGGAGGCCCCTACAATGAGCAGTTCTTC. It encodes CASSEYPKGGPYNEQFF.

J is TRBJ2-3 and V is TRBV4-1, with 11 bases that match TRBD1. The V segment lost 2 bases and the J segment 4 bases; nucleotides outside the gene matches: 11. The CDR3 is 18 residues long. CDR1 is MGHRA and CDR2 is YSYEKL in the germline V gene. CDR3 in amino acids: CASSQLWRDRGTADTQYF. In DNA, the CDR3 is TGCGCCAGCAGCCAACTATGGCGGGACAGGGGGACGGCAGATACGCAGTATTTT.

The chain carries TRBV5-1 and TRBJ2-2; D is ambiguous. V lost 0 bases and J lost 4, with 13 bases in between. The germline V gene has CDR1 SGHRS and CDR2 YFSETQ. The CDR3 is 16 residues long. CDR3 protein: CASSLVIVRSTGELFF. The CDR3 DNA is TGCGCCAGCAGCTTGGTAATAGTTCGTAGCACCGGGGAGCTGTTTTTT.

The chain recombines TRBV9 with TRBJ2-3; 7 bases are a match to TRBD1. Germline-derived CDR1 and CDR2 are SGDLS and YYNGEE. Trimming removed 4 bases from V and 0 bases from J; junction bases left unmatched: 11. The length of the CDR3 is 17 residues. The CDR3 protein is CASSNRDSLWSTDTQYF. Written as DNA, the CDR3 is TGTGCCAGCAGCAACCGGGACAGTCTTTGGAGCACAGATACGCAGTATTTT.

The chain recombines TRBV10-3 with TRBJ1-4, with D unclear. V was shortened by 10 bases and J by 0 bases, with 12 bases between the two germline ends. Germline CDR1 ENHRY, CDR2 SYGVKD. This CDR3 contains 14 residues. CDR3 nucleotides: TGTGCCACGACCCCGGGTGCAACTAATGAAAAACTGTTTTTT. Amino acid sequence: CATTPGATNEKLFF.

This chain links TRBV2 with TRBJ1-2; 7 bases fit TRBD1. The CDR3 is 17 amino acids. V was pared by 8 bases and J by 0 bases, with 15 bases of the junction left unmatched. CDR1 is SNHLY and CDR2 is FYNNEI in the germline V gene. CDR3 DNA sequence: TGTGCCAGCGAAGGGGAGACGGGACAGACGACTAACTATGGCTACACCTTC. Translated: CASEGETGQTTNYGYTF. Variable domain in full (rest from reference TRBV2 and TRBJ1-2): EPEVTQTPSHQVTQMGQEVILRCVPISNHLYFYWYRQILGQKVEFLVSFYNNEISEKSEIFDDQFSVERPDGSNFTLKIRSTKLEDSAMYFCASEGETGQTTNYGYTFGSGTRLTVV.

The rearrangement uses TRBV6-6 and TRBJ1-1, with no clear D. This CDR3 contains 9 residues. Germline-derived CDR1 and CDR2 are MNHNY and SVGAGI (reference sequence). V dropped 9 bases and J dropped 6 bases, with 5 bases sitting between them. The CDR3 protein is CASGPEAFF. Written as DNA, the CDR3 is TGTGCCAGTGGGCCTGAAGCTTTCTTT.

The chain uses TRBV2 and TRBJ1-4; D remains unclear. With 3 bases removed from V and 8 bases from J, the gap between germline ends came to 13 bases. From germline, CDR1 is SNHLY and CDR2 FYNNEI. The CDR3 consists of 14 residues. Here the CDR3 DNA reads TGTGCCAGCAGTGAGATGGGAGGCCGGGAAAAACTGTTTTTT. It specifies CASSEMGGREKLFF.

This clone was counted once. This chain links TRBV19 with TRBJ2-4; D ambiguous. V was trimmed by 3 bases and J by 1 base, leaving 10 bases between them. Germline V gene data show CDR1 as LNHDA and CDR2 as SQIVND (reference sequence). CDR3 length equals 15 residues. CDR3 DNA sequence: TGTGCCAGTAGTATTCCGGGTTTGGCCAAAAACATTCAGTACTTC. Translated: CASSIPGLAKNIQYF.

This chain uses TRBV11-2 with TRBJ2-1; 7 bases align to TRBD2. The length of the CDR3 is 17 residues. Germline values: CDR1 SGHAT, CDR2 FQNNGV. V lost 0 bases and J lost 6; bases outside the gene matches: 11. CDR3: CASSLDVGGGPTNEQFF. The CDR3 DNA reads as TGTGCCAGCAGCTTAGATGTGGGCGGGGGACCTACCAATGAGCAGTTCTTC.

The V call is TRBV7-2, the J call TRBJ1-2; D not resolved. CDR3 length equals 14 residues. V was trimmed by 1 base and J by 5 bases, leaving 11 bases between them. Germline V CDR1 and CDR2: SGHTA, FQGNSA. CDR3 in DNA: TGTGCCAGCAGCTTAGATATCGGGGAGTATGGCTACACCTTC. It yields the protein CASSLDIGEYGYTF.

The chain combines TRBV5-1 with TRBJ2-7; 7 nucleotides line up with TRBD2. Germline V gene sequence: CDR1 SGHRS, CDR2 YFSETQ. This CDR3 comprises 16 residues. V lost 1 base, J lost 3 bases, and 10 bases stayed unmatched. The CDR3 here is CASSLRNTSVFYEQYF. The CDR3, as DNA: TGCGCCAGCAGCTTGAGGAACACTAGCGTCTTCTACGAGCAGTACTTC.

This clone has just a few counts. The V and J genes are TRBV7-8 and TRBJ1-5; D uncertain. The CDR3 extends over 14 amino acids. Germline lookup yields CDR1 SGHVS and CDR2 FQNEAQ. Trimming removed 5 bases at V and 0 bases at J, with 8 bases between. CDR3 nucleotide sequence: TGTGCCAGCAGCCTGTACTATAGCAATCAGCCCCAGCATTTT. Encoded protein: CASSLYYSNQPQHF. Full variable domain (rest looked up from reference TRBV7-8 and TRBJ1-5): GAGVSQSPRYKVAKRGQDVALRCDPISGHVSLFWYQQALGQGPEFLTYFQNEAQLDKSGLPSDRFFAERPEGSVSTLKIQRTQQEDSAVYLCASSLYYSNQPQHFGDGTRLSIL.

CDR3 sequence: CASSTLDRGNQPQHF. CDR3 DNA sequence: TGTGCCAGCAGCACACTAGACAGGGGAAATCAGCCCCAGCATTTT. The chain employs TRBV5-6 and TRBJ1-5; TRBD1 matches 8 bases. CDR1 is SGHDT and CDR2 is YYEEEE in the germline V gene. The CDR3 has 15 amino acids. The V and J ends lost 4 bases and 4 bases, in that order; junction bases with no gene match: 7.